A selection of T cell receptor beta chains follows, all from one sample in a study of CD8+ T cells in alopecia areata. The method was immunoSEQ multiplex PCR; TCRdb's version includes in-frame clones alone and lacks a portion of them. The sample includes about 120,000 clones, roughly three fifths of them seen just once. This material consisted of CD4+ T cells sorted from blood, taken at week 24, from a patient treated with tofacitinib. These receptors were collected from a human donor with alopecia areata. The CDR3 runs from the conserved cysteine through the conserved F or W. Fields, in order: clone size, V gene, D gene, J gene, CDR3 DNA, CDR3 protein. A D gene is named only where the DNA matches it firmly. The size entry is marked missing in some rows and otherwise reads once, few, many or a size class.

>-|TRBV19|TRBD1|TRBJ1-6
TGTGCCAGTAGTACCGGGACAGGGAATTCACCCCTCCACTTT
CASSTGTGNSPLHF
>-|TRBV7-2|-|TRBJ2-2
TGTGCCAGCAGCTTCAATAGAGGGGAGCTGTTTTTT
CASSFNRGELFF
>-|TRBV5-1|TRBD2|TRBJ2-3
TGCGCCAGCAGCTTGGGAAGCGGGGGCGACGGGACGCAGTATTTT
CASSLGSGGDGTQYF
>once|TRBV5-1|-|TRBJ2-5
TGCGCCAGCAGCTGGGACTTTCAAGAGACCCAGTACTTC
CASSWDFQETQYF
>-|TRBV7-9|-|TRBJ1-4
TGTGCCAGCAGCTTACAAGGGGGACTCGCAACTAATGAAAAACTGTTTTTT
CASSLQGGLATNEKLFF
>few|TRBV30|-|TRBJ1-3
TGTGCCTGGAGTGTAAACACCATATATTTT
CAWSVNTIYF
>once|TRBV4-1|TRBD1|TRBJ2-5
TGCGCCAGCAGCCAACCTGGGACAGGGCGGGAGACCCAGTACTTC
CASSQPGTGRETQYF
>-|TRBV9|TRBD1|TRBJ2-2
TGTGCCAGCAGCGCCACAGGGGGTACCGGGGAGCTGTTTTTT
CASSATGGTGELFF
>few|TRBV29-1|-|TRBJ1-2
TGCAGCGCTGAATGGGGGGGCTATGGCTACACCTTC
CSAEWGGYGYTF
>-|TRBV30|TRBD1|TRBJ2-5
TGTGCCTGGAGTTATTTTCCGGGACAGGGTATTGAAAAGTACTTC
CAWSYFPGQGIEKYF
>once|TRBV9|-|TRBJ1-3
TGTGCCAGCAGCAAACGACAGGACACCTCTGGAAACACCATATATTTT
CASSKRQDTSGNTIYF
>-|TRBV30|-|TRBJ2-7
TGTGCCTGGAGTGTGGGGCAGGGCTTTGACGAGCAGTACTTC
CAWSVGQGFDEQYF
>-|TRBV14|-|TRBJ2-5
TGTGCCAGCAGCCAAGATGTATCACGGGGACCCAAAGAGACCCAGTACTTC
CASSQDVSRGPKETQYF
>-|TRBV4-1|TRBD1|TRBJ1-3
TGCGCCAGCAGGGAAACCTGGGACAGGGACTCTGGAAACACCATATATTTT
CASRETWDRDSGNTIYF
>few|TRBV15|-|TRBJ2-3
TGTGCCACCAGCAGAGGGGGGGGCCTAACAGATACGCAGTATTTT
CATSRGGGLTDTQYF
>-|TRBV19|-|TRBJ2-1
TGTGCCAGTAGTATAGTCGGACACCAATACAATGAGCAGTTCTTC
CASSIVGHQYNEQFF
>-|TRBV4-2|-|TRBJ2-5
TGTGCCAGCAGCCAAGAGACTAGGGAGACCCAGTACTTC
CASSQETRETQYF
>-|TRBV5-1|-|TRBJ2-6
TGCGCCAGCAGCTTGTCTGGGGGGACCGGGGCCAACGTCCTGACTTTC
CASSLSGGTGANVLTF
>once|TRBV25-1|-|TRBJ2-3
TGTGCCAGCAGTGAACGTGTAGATACGCAGTATTTT
CASSERVDTQYF
>-|TRBV30|TRBD1|TRBJ2-4
TGTGCCTGGAGTGACAGGGGTCTCATTCAGTACTTC
CAWSDRGLIQYF
>-|TRBV30|-|TRBJ2-3
TGTGCCTCGGCGCGGCGGGGATTCACAGATACGCAGTATTTT
CASARRGFTDTQYF
>-|TRBV27|-|TRBJ2-7
TGTGCCAGCAGTTTAGGCGGGACAGCTTCCTACGAGCAGTACTTC
CASSLGGTASYEQYF
>-|TRBV29-1|-|TRBJ2-3
TGCAGCGTTGAAGGCCGCGTGTTCAATACGCAGTATTTT
CSVEGRVFNTQYF
>-|TRBV5-1|TRBD1|TRBJ2-5
TGCGCCAGCAGCCGGACAGGGACTCAAGAGACCCAGTACTTC
CASSRTGTQETQYF
>few|TRBV7-7|-|TRBJ2-5
TGTGCTAGCAGCCCACTGGGAGAGACCCAGTACTTC
CASSPLGETQYF
>-|TRBV7-9|TRBD2|TRBJ2-7
TGTGCCAGCAGCCGGGACTATAGGGAGCAGTACTTC
CASSRDYREQYF
>few|TRBV10-3|-|TRBJ2-7
TGTGCCATCAGTGAAACGTCCTACGAGCAGTACTTC
CAISETSYEQYF
>-|TRBV30|-|TRBJ2-7
TGTGCCTGGAGTGTCGGGGGTGGGTACGAGCAGTACTTC
CAWSVGGGYEQYF
>-|TRBV14|-|TRBJ1-2
TGTGCCAGCAGCCACAACTTCTATGGCTACACCTTC
CASSHNFYGYTF
>-|TRBV7-9|-|TRBJ2-1
TGTGCCAGCAGCCCCCCCGGGGGACGATACAATGAGCAGTTCTTC
CASSPPGGRYNEQFF
>-|TRBV6-6|-|TRBJ1-5
TGTGCCAGCAGTGCGGACGGAAACAATCAGCCCCAGCATTTT
CASSADGNNQPQHF
>-|TRBV7-7|-|TRBJ2-5
TGTGCTAGCAGCCAAGGACATCAAGAGACCCAGTACTTC
CASSQGHQETQYF
>-|TRBV11-2|-|TRBJ2-7
TGTGCCAGCAGGACCCGTAGGCTTCTCTCCTACGAGCAGTACTTC
CASRTRRLLSYEQYF
>-|TRBV7-9|TRBD1|TRBJ1-4
TGTGCCAGCAGCCCCGCGACAGGGTTTAAAGATGAAAAACTGTTTTTT
CASSPATGFKDEKLFF
>-|TRBV7-2|-|TRBJ2-3
TGTGCCAGCAGCTTTCTTCACACAGATACGCAGTATTTT
CASSFLHTDTQYF
>-|TRBV6-6|-|TRBJ2-2
TGTGCCAGCAGTTCCGCCACTAGCACCGGGGAGCTGTTTTTT
CASSSATSTGELFF
>few|TRBV30|-|TRBJ1-5
TGTGCCTGGAGCCCCCTAGCGAGCAATCAGCCCCAGCATTTT
CAWSPLASNQPQHF
>-|TRBV6-6|TRBD1|TRBJ1-2
TGTGCCAGCAGTTCACGGACAGGTTCGGGCTACACCTTC
CASSSRTGSGYTF
>-|TRBV2|-|TRBJ1-1
TGTGCCAGCAACTTGAGGACAGTAAACACTGAAGCTTTCTTT
CASNLRTVNTEAFF
>-|TRBV11-3|-|TRBJ2-7
TGTGCCAGCAGCTTAGCGGACGGCTCCTACGAGCAGTACTTC
CASSLADGSYEQYF
>once|TRBV19|-|TRBJ2-3
TGTGCCAGTAGCCAAGACCAGGGAATGACAGATACGCAGTATTTT
CASSQDQGMTDTQYF
>-|TRBV5-1|-|TRBJ1-1
TGCGCCAGCAGCTTGGGGGATTCTAGCCCTGAAGCTTTCTTT
CASSLGDSSPEAFF
>-|TRBV9|-|TRBJ2-3
TGTGCCAGCAGCGTAGCTGATACAGATACGCAGTATTTT
CASSVADTDTQYF
>-|TRBV30|-|TRBJ2-2
TGTGCCTGGAGCCCCGGTAGGGAGCTGTTTTTT
CAWSPGRELFF
>-|TRBV2|-|TRBJ1-5
TGTGCCAGCAGTGATGAGGGCGTTCAGCCCCAGCATTTT
CASSDEGVQPQHF
>-|TRBV6-6|TRBD1|TRBJ2-7
TGTGCCAGCAGCCCCGGGACAGGGGGCCGGGAAGAGCAGTACTTC
CASSPGTGGREEQYF
>-|TRBV7-2|-|TRBJ2-1
TGTGCCAGCAGCTTAGACCCTCTCAACAATGAGCAGTTCTTC
CASSLDPLNNEQFF
>-|TRBV5-1|TRBD1|TRBJ1-1
TGCGCCAGCAGCTCGGTGCCTTTAGGGACAGGCGAGGACACTGAAGCTTTCTTT
CASSSVPLGTGEDTEAFF
>-|TRBV27|TRBD2|TRBJ2-3
TGTGCCAGCAGTTTAACTAGCGGCACAGATACGCAGTATTTT
CASSLTSGTDTQYF
>-|TRBV11-2|-|TRBJ1-6
TGTGCCAGCAGCGACCAGCCCTATAATTCACCCCTCCACTTT
CASSDQPYNSPLHF
>-|TRBV4-1|TRBD2|TRBJ2-7
TGCGCCAGCAGCCAAGTCCCTCTTTTGCGGGGGAGCTCCTACGAGCAGTACTTC
CASSQVPLLRGSSYEQYF
>few|TRBV5-1|-|TRBJ1-3
TGCGCCAGCACACGAAGGACAGTGCACTCTGGAAACACCATATATTTT
CASTRRTVHSGNTIYF
>-|TRBV6-5|-|TRBJ1-1
TGTGCCAGCAGGCAAAGACAGAAGAACACTGAAGCTTTCTTT
CASRQRQKNTEAFF
>few|TRBV4-2|-|TRBJ2-2
TGTGCCAGCAGCCGGGTTCCTGACCTGAACACCGGGGAGCTGTTTTTT
CASSRVPDLNTGELFF